This T cell receptor (beta chain) was sequenced for a study of blood T cell repertoires in COVID-19 (TCRdb year 2020). For the wider study: Collaborator samples came from the United States, Italy and Spain and covered acute and convalescent phases of COVID-19. The material from the prospective study consisted of cDNA or gDNA derived from T cells, B-cell-depleted T cells, or PBMCs. The dataset comprised deeply sampled blood TCRbeta repertoires from subjects exposed to, actively infected with, or recovered from COVID-19. The repertoires were made available in a free public database intended to serve as a resource for research on the immune response to SARS-CoV-2. Samples came from the ongoing ImmuneRACE study (first 160 participants) plus 1,254 subjects from 6 global collaborators. A de-identified subject ID, COVID-19 status, age in years and sex were almost always included in the sample metadata. HLA class I and class II types, where available, came from metadata supplied by the sample provider rather than from assay-based typing.

The immunoSEQ Assay, a bias-controlled multiplex PCR, was used to amplify TCRbeta CDR3 regions from genomic DNA. The authors' pipeline ran thus. Nucleated cell counts per sample were estimated from amplification of reference gene primers within the assay. To quantify the absolute abundance of each unique TCRbeta CDR3 rearrangement, sequence reads were collapsed and filtered. For each sample, productive Simpson clonality was calculated as the square root of Simpson's diversity index over productive rearrangements. Not all clones reach the TCRdb copy of this immuneACCESS table, which keeps in-frame sequences only. Checked studies attribute under half of the gap to unresolved V genes and leave the rest unexplained. Clone size and the V and J calls come from that table; the DNA yielded D and trimming. The sample table lists about 140,000 clones, almost 80% of them with a count of one. The leading ten clones occupy about 2.9% of the sample.

The paper as a whole reports these results and caveats: How much clinical and demographic metadata was included differed by source and by participant, and the metadata was provided uncurated.

Participants in the prospective study were enrolled through a virtual design, were aged roughly 18 to 100 years, and lived in about 25 United States geographic areas. Cohort assignment in the prospective study relied on participant-reported clinical history from a screening survey and a study questionnaire. For ImmuneRACE Cohort 3, a participant was defined as recovered based on two consecutive negative NP/OP PCR tests, clearance by a healthcare professional, or resolution of symptoms. Mobile phlebotomists in the prospective study collected whole blood, serum and a nasopharyngeal or oropharyngeal swab from every participant. Additional blood draws and questionnaires over an approximately two-month period could optionally be provided by prospective study participants. Before DNA extraction, prospective study blood samples were shipped either frozen or at room temperature. Comments on this clone: Its target antigen remains unknown. Per-base quality was not reported, and no clone a single base away is much larger than it.

V gives up 4 bases and J gives up 5 bases, and the segment between their germline ends measures 19 bases. The germline V gene yields SGHDN for CDR1 and FVKESK for CDR2. CDR3 length: 16 amino acids, cysteine to phenylalanine. The read is trimmed to its CDR3 DNA, 48 bases read in frame from base 1. The clonotype was recovered from a woman aged 50 to 60 who had recovered from COVID-19. Source material: PBMCs or T cells enriched from blood (not recorded which). This sequence uses TRBV14 and TRBJ2-3; the best D guess is TRBD2, with 5 bases matching. The nucleotides are TGTGCCAGCAGCCTCATATCGAGTAGCGCTCGAGATACGCAGTATTTT. Translated, this gives CASSLISSSARDTQYF.